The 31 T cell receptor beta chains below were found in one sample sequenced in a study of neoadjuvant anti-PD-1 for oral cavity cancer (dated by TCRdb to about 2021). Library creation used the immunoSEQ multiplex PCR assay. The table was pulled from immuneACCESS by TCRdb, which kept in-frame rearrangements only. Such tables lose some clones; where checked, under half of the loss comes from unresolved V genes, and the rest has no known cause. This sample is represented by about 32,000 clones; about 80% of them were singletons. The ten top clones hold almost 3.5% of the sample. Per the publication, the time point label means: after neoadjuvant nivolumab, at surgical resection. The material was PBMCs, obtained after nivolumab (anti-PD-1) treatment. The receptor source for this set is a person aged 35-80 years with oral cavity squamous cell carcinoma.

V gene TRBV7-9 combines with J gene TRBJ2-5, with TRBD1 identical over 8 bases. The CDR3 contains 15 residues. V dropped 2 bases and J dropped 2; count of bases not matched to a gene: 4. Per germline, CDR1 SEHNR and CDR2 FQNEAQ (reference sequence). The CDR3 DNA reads TGTGCCAGCAGCTTACGCAGGGGGCGTCAAGAGACCCAGTACTTC. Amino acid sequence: CASSLRRGRQETQYF.

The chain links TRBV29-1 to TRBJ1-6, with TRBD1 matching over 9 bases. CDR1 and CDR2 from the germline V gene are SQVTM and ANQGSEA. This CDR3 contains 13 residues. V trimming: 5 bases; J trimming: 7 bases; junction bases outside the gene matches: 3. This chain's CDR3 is CSVRTGGNSPLHF. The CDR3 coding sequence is TGCAGCGTTCGTACAGGGGGCAATTCACCCCTCCACTTT.

Written as DNA, the CDR3 is TGTGCCAGCAGTTTATTCCCACGACTAGCGGGGGGGACCTACGAGCAGTACTTC. Translating it yields CASSLFPRLAGGTYEQYF. The rearrangement links TRBV28 to TRBJ2-7; 14 bases agree with TRBD2. The CDR3 is 18 residues long. Germline assignment: CDR1 MDHEN and CDR2 SYDVKM. V shed 1 base, J shed 2 bases, and the junction held 7 bases outside the gene matches.

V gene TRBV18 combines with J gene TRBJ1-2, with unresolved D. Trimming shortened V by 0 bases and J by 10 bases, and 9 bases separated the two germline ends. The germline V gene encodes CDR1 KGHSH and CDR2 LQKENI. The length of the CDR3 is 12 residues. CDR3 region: CASSPPVGDYTF. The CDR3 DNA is TGTGCCAGCTCACCACCGGTCGGGGACTACACCTTC.

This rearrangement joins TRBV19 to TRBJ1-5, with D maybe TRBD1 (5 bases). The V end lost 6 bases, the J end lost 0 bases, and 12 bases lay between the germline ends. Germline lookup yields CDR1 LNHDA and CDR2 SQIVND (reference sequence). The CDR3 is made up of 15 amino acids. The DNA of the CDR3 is TGTGCCAGTAGGGACACGTGGAATAGCAATCAGCCCCAGCATTTT. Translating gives CASRDTWNSNQPQHF.

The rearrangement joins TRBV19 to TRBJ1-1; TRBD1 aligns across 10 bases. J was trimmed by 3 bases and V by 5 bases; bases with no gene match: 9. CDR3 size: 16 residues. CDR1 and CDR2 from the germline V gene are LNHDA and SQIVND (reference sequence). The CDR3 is CASSPRGQGGYTEAFF. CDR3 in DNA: TGTGCCAGTAGTCCTCGTGGACAGGGGGGGTACACTGAAGCTTTCTTT.

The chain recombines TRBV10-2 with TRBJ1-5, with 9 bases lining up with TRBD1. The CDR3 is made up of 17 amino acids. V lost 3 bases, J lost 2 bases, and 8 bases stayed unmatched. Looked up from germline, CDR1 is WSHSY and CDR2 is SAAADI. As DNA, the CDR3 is TGCGCCAGCAGTGATGCCGGGACAGGGAGTGGCAATCAGCCCCAGCATTTT. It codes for CASSDAGTGSGNQPQHF.

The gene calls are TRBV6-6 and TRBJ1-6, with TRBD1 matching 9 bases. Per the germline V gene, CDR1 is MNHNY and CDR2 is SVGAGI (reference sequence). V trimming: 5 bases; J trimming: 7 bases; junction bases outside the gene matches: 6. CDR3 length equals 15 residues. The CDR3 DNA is TGTGCCAGCAGTCCCTCCGGGACAGGGAATTCACCCCTCCACTTT. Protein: CASSPSGTGNSPLHF.

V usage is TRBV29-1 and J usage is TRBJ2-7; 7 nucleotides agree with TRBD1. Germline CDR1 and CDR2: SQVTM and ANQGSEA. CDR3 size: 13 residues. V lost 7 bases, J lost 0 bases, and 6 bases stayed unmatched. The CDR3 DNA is TGCAGCGCTCTGACAGGGCCCTCCTACGAGCAGTACTTC. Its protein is CSALTGPSYEQYF.

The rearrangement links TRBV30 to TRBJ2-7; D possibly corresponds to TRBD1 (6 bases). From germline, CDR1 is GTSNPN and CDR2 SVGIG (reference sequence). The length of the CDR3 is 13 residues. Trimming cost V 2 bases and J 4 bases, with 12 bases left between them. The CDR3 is CAWSRDIGYEQYF. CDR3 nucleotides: TGTGCCTGGAGTCGGGACATAGGATACGAGCAGTACTTC.

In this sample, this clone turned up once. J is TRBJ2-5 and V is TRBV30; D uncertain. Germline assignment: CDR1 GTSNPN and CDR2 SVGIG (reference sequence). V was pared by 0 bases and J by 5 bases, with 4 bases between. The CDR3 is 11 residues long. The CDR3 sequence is CAWSVSETQYF. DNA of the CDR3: TGTGCCTGGAGTGTGAGCGAGACCCAGTACTTC.

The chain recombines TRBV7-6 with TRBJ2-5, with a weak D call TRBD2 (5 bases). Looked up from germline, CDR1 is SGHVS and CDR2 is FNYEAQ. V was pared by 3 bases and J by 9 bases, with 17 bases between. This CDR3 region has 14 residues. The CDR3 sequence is CASSLGVGVEAQYF. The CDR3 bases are TGTGCCAGCAGCTTGGGCGTTGGGGTGGAGGCCCAGTACTTC.

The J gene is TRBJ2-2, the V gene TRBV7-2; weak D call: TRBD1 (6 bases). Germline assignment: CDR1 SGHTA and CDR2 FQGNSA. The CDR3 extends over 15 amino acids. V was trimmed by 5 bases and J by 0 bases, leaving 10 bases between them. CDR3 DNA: TGTGCCAGCAGCGTAACAGGGTCGAACACCGGGGAGCTGTTTTTT. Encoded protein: CASSVTGSNTGELFF. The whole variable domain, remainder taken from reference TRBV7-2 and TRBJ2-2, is GAGVSQSPSNKVTEKGKDVELRCDPISGHTALYWYRQSLGQGLEFLIYFQGNSAPDKSGLPSDRFSAERTGGSVSTLTIQRTQQEDSAVYLCASSVTGSNTGELFFGEGSRLTVL.

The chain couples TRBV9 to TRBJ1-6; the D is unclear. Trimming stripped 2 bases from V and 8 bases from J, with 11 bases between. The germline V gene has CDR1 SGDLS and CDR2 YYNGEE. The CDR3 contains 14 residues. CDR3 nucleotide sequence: TGTGCCAGCAGCGTCGGGGAGAAACATTCACCCCTCCACTTT. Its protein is CASSVGEKHSPLHF.

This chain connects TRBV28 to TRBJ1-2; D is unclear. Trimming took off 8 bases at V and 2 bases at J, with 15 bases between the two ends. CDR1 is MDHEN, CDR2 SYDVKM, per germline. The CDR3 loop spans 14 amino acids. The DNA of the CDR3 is TGTGCCAGCCTCGGGAGGTCTAGGAACTATGGCTACACCTTC. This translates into CASLGRSRNYGYTF.

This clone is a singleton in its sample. CDR3 sequence: CASRPLRGEFNTGELFF. The DNA of the CDR3 is TGTGCCAGTAGACCCCTTAGAGGGGAATTTAACACCGGGGAGCTGTTTTTT. The J gene is TRBJ2-2, the V gene TRBV19, with D perhaps being TRBD1 or TRBD2 (5 bases each). The CDR3 is 17 residues long. In germline, CDR1 is LNHDA, CDR2 SQIVND (reference sequence). Trimming cost V 6 bases and J 2 bases, with 19 bases left between them.

The CDR3 region has the DNA TGCGCCAGCAGCGAACAGGGCCGGGGGGAGCAGTACTTC. This sequence encodes CASSEQGRGEQYF. The chain combines TRBV4-1 with TRBJ2-7; the D gene could be TRBD1 or TRBD2 (6 bases each). V lost 5 bases and J 7 bases, leaving 15 bases between the germline ends. This CDR3 comprises 13 residues. Per the germline V gene, CDR1 is MGHRA and CDR2 is YSYEKL.

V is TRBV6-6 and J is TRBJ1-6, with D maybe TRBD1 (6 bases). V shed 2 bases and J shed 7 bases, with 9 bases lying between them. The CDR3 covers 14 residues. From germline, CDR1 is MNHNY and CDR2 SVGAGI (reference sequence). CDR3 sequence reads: CASSYTQGNSPLHF. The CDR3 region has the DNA TGTGCCAGCAGTTACACCCAGGGGAATTCACCCCTCCACTTT.

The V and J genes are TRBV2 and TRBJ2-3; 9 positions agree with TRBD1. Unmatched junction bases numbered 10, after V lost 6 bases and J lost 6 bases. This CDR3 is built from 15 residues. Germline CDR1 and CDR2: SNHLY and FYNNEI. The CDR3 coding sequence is TGTGCCAGCAGAAGCAGGGACAGGGTTTTGGATACGCAGTATTTT. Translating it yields CASRSRDRVLDTQYF.

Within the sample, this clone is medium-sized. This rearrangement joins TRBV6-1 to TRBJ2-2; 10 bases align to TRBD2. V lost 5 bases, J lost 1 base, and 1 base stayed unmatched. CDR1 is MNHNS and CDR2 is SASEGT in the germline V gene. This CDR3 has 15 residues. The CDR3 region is CASSTSGENTGELFF. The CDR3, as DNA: TGTGCCAGCAGTACTAGCGGGGAGAACACCGGGGAGCTGTTTTTT.

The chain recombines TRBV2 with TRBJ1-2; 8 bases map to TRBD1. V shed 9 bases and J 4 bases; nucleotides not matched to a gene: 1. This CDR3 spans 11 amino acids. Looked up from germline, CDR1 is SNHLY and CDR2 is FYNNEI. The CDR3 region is CASGTGYGYTF. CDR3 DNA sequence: TGTGCCAGTGGGACAGGCTATGGCTACACCTTC.

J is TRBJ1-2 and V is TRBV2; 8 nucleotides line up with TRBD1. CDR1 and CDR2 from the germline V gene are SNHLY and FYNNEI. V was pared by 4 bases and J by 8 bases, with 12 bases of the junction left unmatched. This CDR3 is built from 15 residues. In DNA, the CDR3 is TGTGCCAGCAGTGTTTCGGCAGGGGGCGATACGGGCTACACCTTC. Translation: CASSVSAGGDTGYTF. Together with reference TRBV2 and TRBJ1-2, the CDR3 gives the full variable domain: EPEVTQTPSHQVTQMGQEVILRCVPISNHLYFYWYRQILGQKVEFLVSFYNNEISEKSEIFDDQFSVERPDGSNFTLKIRSTKLEDSAMYFCASSVSAGGDTGYTFGSGTRLTVV.

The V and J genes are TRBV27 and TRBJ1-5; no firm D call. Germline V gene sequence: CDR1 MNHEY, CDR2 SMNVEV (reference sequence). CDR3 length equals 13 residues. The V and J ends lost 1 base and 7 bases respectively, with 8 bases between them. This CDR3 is CASSLYSEQPQHF. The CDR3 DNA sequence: TGTGCCAGCAGTTTATACTCAGAGCAGCCCCAGCATTTT.

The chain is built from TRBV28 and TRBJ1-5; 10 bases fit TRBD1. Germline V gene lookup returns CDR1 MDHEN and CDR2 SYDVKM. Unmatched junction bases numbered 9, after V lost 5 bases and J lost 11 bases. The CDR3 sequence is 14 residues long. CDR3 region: CASSPTTGGWTQHF. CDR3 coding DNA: TGTGCCAGCAGTCCGACGACAGGGGGCTGGACCCAGCATTTT.

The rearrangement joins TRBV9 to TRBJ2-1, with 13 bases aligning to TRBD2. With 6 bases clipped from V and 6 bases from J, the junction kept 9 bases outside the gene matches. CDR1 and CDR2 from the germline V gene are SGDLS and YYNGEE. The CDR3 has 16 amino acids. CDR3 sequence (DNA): TGTGCCAGCACCCCCCAGGGACTAGCGGGGACCAATGAGCAGTTCTTC. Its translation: CASTPQGLAGTNEQFF.

CDR3: CASSLGGVPLHF. In nucleotides, the CDR3 is TGTGCCAGCAGCCTAGGGGGCGTGCCCCTCCACTTT. The chain carries TRBV28 and TRBJ1-6, with TRBD1 matching over 7 bases. Per germline, CDR1 MDHEN and CDR2 SYDVKM. The CDR3 runs 12 residues. After removal of 6 bases from V and 13 bases from J, the junction contained 6 bases not matched to a gene.

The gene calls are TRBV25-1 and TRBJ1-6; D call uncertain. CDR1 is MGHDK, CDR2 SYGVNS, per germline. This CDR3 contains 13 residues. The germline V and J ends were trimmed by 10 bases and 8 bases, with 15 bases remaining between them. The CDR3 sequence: CATRHGVDSPLHF. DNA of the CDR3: TGTGCCACCAGACATGGGGTGGATTCACCCCTCCACTTT.

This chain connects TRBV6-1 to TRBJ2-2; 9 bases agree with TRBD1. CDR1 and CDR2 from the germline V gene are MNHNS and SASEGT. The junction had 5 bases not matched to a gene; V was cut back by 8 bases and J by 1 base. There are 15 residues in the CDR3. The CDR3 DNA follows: TGTGCCAGCTGCCCGACAGGGGGGAACACCGGGGAGCTGTTTTTT. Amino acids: CASCPTGGNTGELFF.

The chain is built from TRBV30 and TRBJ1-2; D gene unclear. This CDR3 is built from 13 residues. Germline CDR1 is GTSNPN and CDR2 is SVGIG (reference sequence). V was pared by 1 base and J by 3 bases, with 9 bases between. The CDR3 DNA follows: TGTGCCTGGAGTGCGACTGGAGACTATGGCTACACCTTC. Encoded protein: CAWSATGDYGYTF.

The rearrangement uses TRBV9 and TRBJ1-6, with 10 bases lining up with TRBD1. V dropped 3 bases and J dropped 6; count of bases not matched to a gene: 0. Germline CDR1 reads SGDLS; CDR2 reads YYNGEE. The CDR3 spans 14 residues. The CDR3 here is CASSGDRGNSPLHF. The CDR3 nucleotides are TGTGCCAGCAGCGGGGACAGGGGTAATTCACCCCTCCACTTT. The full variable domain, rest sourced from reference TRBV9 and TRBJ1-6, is DSGVTQTPKHLITATGQRVTLRCSPRSGDLSVYWYQQSLDQGLQFLIQYYNGEERAKGNILERFSAQQFPDLHSELNLSSLELGDSALYFCASSGDRGNSPLHFGNGTRLTVT.

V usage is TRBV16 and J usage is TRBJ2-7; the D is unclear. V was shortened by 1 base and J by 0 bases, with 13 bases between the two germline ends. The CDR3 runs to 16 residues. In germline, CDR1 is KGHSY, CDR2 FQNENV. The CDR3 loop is CASSQLNSINSYEQYF. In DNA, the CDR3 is TGTGCCAGCAGCCAATTGAACAGCATCAACTCCTACGAGCAGTACTTC.